These T cell receptor beta chains were read from a single sample in a study of blood T cell repertoires in COVID-19. Clones were sequenced by immunoSEQ multiplex PCR, and TCRdb holds only the in-frame ones, with some missing. The data contain a few hundred thousand clones, 83% of them singletons. Sequenced sample: peripheral blood. The receptors were sampled from a woman in her thirties with COVID-19, enrolled during active disease. Each CDR3 is given with its conserved first and last residue. A D gene is named only where the DNA matches it firmly. Where a row states a size, it is once, few, many or the class of an expanded clone; other rows omit it.

>TRBD2|18|few|TRBJ2-3|TRBV6-2/TRBV6-3
TGTGCCAGCAGTTACAGCCGGTCTAGCGGGGACCGCACAGATACGCAGTATTTT
CASSYSRSSGDRTDTQYF
>.|14|.|TRBJ1-2|TRBV16
TGTGCCAGCAGCGACGCCGGGAGCAACTATGGCTACACCTTC
CASSDAGSNYGYTF
>.|14|.|TRBJ1-2|TRBV6-6
TGTGCCAGCAGTTACTCGTTCAGGGAAGGTGGCTACACCTTC
CASSYSFREGGYTF
>.|14|.|TRBJ2-5|TRBV13
TGTGCCAGCAGCTTAGCGTCGGGTTTGGAGACCCAGTACTTC
CASSLASGLETQYF
>.|11|once|TRBJ1-2|TRBV27
TGTGCCAGCAGTTGGGGGGGCGGCTACACCTTC
CASSWGGGYTF
>.|13|.|TRBJ2-5|TRBV27
TGTGCCAGCAGTTTACGCAGGGTAGAGACCCAGTACTTC
CASSLRRVETQYF
>.|15|.|TRBJ2-5|TRBV5-1
TGCGCCAGCAGCTTTAGCGCCTCGCCTCAAGAGACCCAGTACTTC
CASSFSASPQETQYF
>.|14|few|TRBJ2-1|TRBV6-2/TRBV6-3
TGTGCCAGCAGTACCCCGTTTCCGGGGAATGAGCAGTTCTTC
CASSTPFPGNEQFF
>.|13|.|TRBJ2-7|TRBV9
TGTGCCAGCAGCCCAACGGGCGGGGAGGTGCAGTACTTC
CASSPTGGEVQYF
>TRBD2|15|.|TRBJ2-3|TRBV27
TGTGCCAGCAGTGTCTTTTCGACTAGCGTTAATACGCAGTATTTT
CASSVFSTSVNTQYF
>TRBD1|16|.|TRBJ2-5|TRBV23-1
TGCGCCAGCAGTCAATCTGGAGACAGGGTCCAAGAGACCCAGTACTTC
CASSQSGDRVQETQYF
>TRBD2|16|.|TRBJ2-5|TRBV11-3
TGTGCCAGCAGCTTTAGGGGCGGGAGGGCAGCAGAGACCCAGTACTTC
CASSFRGGRAAETQYF
>TRBD2|16|.|TRBJ2-3|TRBV28
TGTGCCAGCAGTTCGGTTACTAGCGGGGAGGCAGATACGCAGTATTTT
CASSSVTSGEADTQYF
>TRBD1|17|once|TRBJ1-4|TRBV5-1
TGCGCCAGCAGCGACCCCAGACAGGGGAGAACTAATGAAAAACTGTTTTTT
CASSDPRQGRTNEKLFF
>TRBD2|17|.|TRBJ2-7|TRBV5-4
TGTGCCAGCAGTCCCGGACTAGCGGTCCCACAATCGGACGAGCAGTACTTC
CASSPGLAVPQSDEQYF
>.|17|.|TRBJ2-2|TRBV4-3
TGCGCCAGCAGCCAAGAATCGGGGACTTCTTTCACCGGGGAGCTGTTTTTT
CASSQESGTSFTGELFF
>.|13|.|TRBJ2-7|TRBV6-5
TGTGCCAGCAGTTACGGCAGGCAATACGAGCAGTACTTC
CASSYGRQYEQYF
>TRBD2|15|.|TRBJ2-1|TRBV6-4
TGTGCCAGCAGTGAGGTAGCGGGGGGGCAAAATGAGCAGTTCTTC
CASSEVAGGQNEQFF
>.|12|.|TRBJ2-1|TRBV5-4
TGTGCCAGCTCCGCGGTCTACAATGAGCAGTTCTTC
CASSAVYNEQFF
>.|17|.|TRBJ1-2|TRBV6-2/TRBV6-3
TGTGCCAGCAGTTACTCCCCCGGATGGGCGCAATACTATGGCTACACCTTC
CASSYSPGWAQYYGYTF
>TRBD1|13|.|TRBJ1-2|TRBV6-5
TGTGCCAGCAGTCTGGGACAGAACTATGGCTACACCTTC
CASSLGQNYGYTF
>.|14|.|TRBJ1-2|TRBV5-5
TGTGCCAGCAGCTTGCCGGTTGATAACTATGGCTACACCTTC
CASSLPVDNYGYTF
>.|13|few|TRBJ1-3|TRBV5-1
TGCGCCAGCAGCAGGGACATCGGAAACACCATATATTTT
CASSRDIGNTIYF
>.|12|.|TRBJ2-1|TRBV7-9
TGTGCCAGCAGCCGGCCAGGGGATGAGCAGTTCTTC
CASSRPGDEQFF
>.|14|.|TRBJ2-2|TRBV7-2
TGTGCCAGCAGCTTAGGTCGGGTCACCGGGGAGCTGTTTTTT
CASSLGRVTGELFF
>TRBD2|17|.|TRBJ2-5|TRBV30
TGTGCCTGGAGTGTACTGTGGACTAGCGGGACCCAAGAGACCCAGTACTTC
CAWSVLWTSGTQETQYF
>.|12|.|TRBJ2-5|TRBV5-5
TGTGCCAGCAGCTTGGACAGGGAGACCCAGTACTTC
CASSLDRETQYF
>.|13|.|TRBJ1-6|TRBV10-3
TGTGCCATCAAAGGCACAGAGACTTCACCCCTCCACTTT
CAIKGTETSPLHF
>TRBD2|15|.|TRBJ2-7|TRBV13
TGTGCCAGCAGCTTAGGGGCTAGCGGGATCTACGAGCAGTACTTC
CASSLGASGIYEQYF
>.|15|.|TRBJ2-3|TRBV5-4
TGTGCCAGCAGCTTAACTAGCCCAGGCACAGATACGCAGTATTTT
CASSLTSPGTDTQYF
>TRBD2|18|.|TRBJ2-1|TRBV2
TGTGCCAGCAGTGGGACTAGCGGGAGAAGATTCGCCTACAATGAGCAGTTCTTC
CASSGTSGRRFAYNEQFF
>.|13|.|TRBJ2-7|TRBV19
TGTGCCAGTAGTGTGACTGCTGGCTACGAGCAGTACTTC
CASSVTAGYEQYF
>.|18|.|TRBJ2-2|TRBV24-1
TGTGCCACCAGTGGTAATTTTTCAGGGAGGCTCAACACCGGGGAGCTGTTTTTT
CATSGNFSGRLNTGELFF
>.|15|.|TRBJ2-1|TRBV7-3
TGTGCCAGCAGCCCCAATGGGGGGGCCCCCGGGGAGCAGTTCTTC
CASSPNGGAPGEQFF
>TRBD2|21|once|TRBJ2-3|TRBV15
TGTGCCACCAGCAGAGCACGTAGTCGACTAGCGGGGGGCCGAGTAGCAGATACGCAGTATTTT
CATSRARSRLAGGRVADTQYF
>.|13|.|TRBJ1-4|TRBV28
TGTGCCAGCAGTTTACAAGGGGGTGAAAAACTGTTTTTT
CASSLQGGEKLFF
>.|14|.|TRBJ2-1|TRBV9
TGTGCCAGCAGCGTAGACGGCGGGGACAATGAGCAGTTCTTC
CASSVDGGDNEQFF
>.|13|.|TRBJ1-4|TRBV9
TGTGCCAGCAGCGTAGCCCGCGAGGGAAAACTGTTTTTT
CASSVAREGKLFF
>.|14|.|TRBJ1-4|TRBV16
TGTGCCAGCAGCCAATCGGACTTAAATGAAAAACTGTTTTTT
CASSQSDLNEKLFF
>.|14|.|TRBJ2-5|TRBV5-4
TGTGCCAGCAGCTCGAGGACGGGGCAAGAGACCCAGTACTTC
CASSSRTGQETQYF
>TRBD1|15|.|TRBJ1-2|TRBV27
TGTGCCAGCGGAAACCGGGACAGGGGGCTGAGTGGCTACACCTTC
CASGNRDRGLSGYTF
>TRBD1|15|.|TRBJ1-5|TRBV19
TGTGCCAGTACCCACGAAGGGGGCCTTAATCAGCCCCAGCATTTT
CASTHEGGLNQPQHF
>.|13|.|TRBJ2-7|TRBV2
TGTGCCAGCCTAACCGGGGGGCTCAACGAGCAGTACTTC
CASLTGGLNEQYF
>TRBD1|16|few|TRBJ2-7|TRBV15
TGTGCCACCAGCAGAGATCTTAGACAGGGGAGTGGCGAGCAGTACTTC
CATSRDLRQGSGEQYF
>TRBD2|14|.|TRBJ2-1|TRBV5-6
TGTGCCAGCAGCAAGCGGGGGGGCCACAATGAGCAGTTCTTC
CASSKRGGHNEQFF
>.|16|few|TRBJ2-3|TRBV6-2/TRBV6-3
TGTGCCAGCAGTCCACCGGGACTCCCATCCAGGTATACGCAGTATTTT
CASSPPGLPSRYTQYF